This T cell receptor (beta chain) stems from a study of shared clonotypes between healthy human individuals. Findings and caveats of the study: Naive subsets tended to show greater estimated richness than memory subsets.

About this clone itself: Its antigen is as yet unknown.

The repertoire was sequenced with immunoSEQ multiplex PCR; TCRdb's copy has only in-frame clones and lacks some. Of roughly 1.5 million clones listed, approximately 98% were seen once; the top ten hold roughly 0.45%. Among the donors, all were Caucasian adults who lived in Nashville, Tennessee. Memory CD4+ cells were the fraction left after CD45RA+ naive selection. Sequenced input: naive CD4+ T cells sorted from blood. This sample's subset: CD45RA+ positively selected. The origin of this receptor is a man younger than 40 in good health.

This chain's CDR3 is CASSVLGTGVVNEQFF. The CDR3 coding sequence is TGTGCCAGCAGCGTTTTAGGGACGGGAGTGGTGAATGAGCAGTTCTTC. The gene calls are TRBV9 and TRBJ2-1, with D perhaps TRBD2 (6 bases). Between the trimmed V and J ends, which lost 2 bases and 7 bases, there was a span of 19 bases. This CDR3 has 16 residues. CDR1 is SGDLS and CDR2 is YYNGEE in the germline V gene.